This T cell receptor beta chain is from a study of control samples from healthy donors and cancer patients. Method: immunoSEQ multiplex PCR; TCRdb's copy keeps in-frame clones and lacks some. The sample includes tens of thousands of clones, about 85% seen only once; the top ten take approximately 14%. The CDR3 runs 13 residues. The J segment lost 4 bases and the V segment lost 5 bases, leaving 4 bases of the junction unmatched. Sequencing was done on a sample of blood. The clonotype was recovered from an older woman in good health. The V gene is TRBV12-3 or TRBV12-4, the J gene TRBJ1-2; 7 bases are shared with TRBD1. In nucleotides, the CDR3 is TGTGCCAGCAGTCAGGACAGGTCCTATGGCTACACCTTC. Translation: CASSQDRSYGYTF.